Presented here are 17 T cell receptor beta chains from one specimen sequenced in a study of T cells in Graves' hyperthyroidism and ophthalmopathy. Amplification yielded TCR beta CDR3 regions, with RNA transcripts as the source. When the TCR CDR3 underwent first-round RT-PCR, the HTBI primer set was used. TCRdb reprocessed the multiplex PCR reads with MiXCR, giving one entry per CDR3 protein. This table holds over 200,000 distinct CDR3 sequences, 13% to 15% found once. The specimen sequenced was blood. All receptors derive from a woman aged 40 to 49 with Graves' hyperthyroidism that later progressed to Graves' ophthalmopathy.

As for this clonotype: Possible read error: a much larger clone is one base away. V is TRBV2 and J is TRBJ2-2, with a tentative D call TRBD2 (5 bases). The CDR3 runs 14 residues. The V end lost 7 bases, the J end lost 4 bases, and 13 bases lay between the germline ends. CDR1 and CDR2 (germline): SNHLY, FYNNEI. This chain's CDR3 is CASTPERTTGELFF. DNA of the CDR3: TGTGCCAGCACTCCAGAGCGGACCACCGGGGAGCTGTTTTTT.

This clonotype was observed a few times. CDR3: CASSLYWGQPQHF. The DNA for the CDR3 is TGCGCCAGCAGCCTGTACTGGGGGCAGCCCCAGCATTTT. The J gene is TRBJ1-5, the V gene TRBV5-1; perhaps TRBD1 as D (5 bases). Germline loops: CDR1 SGHRS, CDR2 YFSETQ. V gave up 4 bases and J gave up 7 bases, with 12 bases separating them. The CDR3 contains 13 residues.

This chain joins TRBV18 and TRBJ1-1; 8 bases are a match to TRBD1. Germline V gene data show CDR1 as KGHSH and CDR2 as LQKENI. The CDR3 sequence is 18 residues long. J lost 0 bases, V lost 4 bases, and 13 bases had no gene match. CDR3 coding DNA: TGTGCCAGCTCACTGGTTACAGGGGGGTGGGACCTGAACACTGAAGCTTTCTTT. This encodes CASSLVTGGWDLNTEAFF.

This clonotype was recorded many times. The rearrangement joins TRBV24-1 to TRBJ2-1, with D tentatively TRBD2 (5 bases). The CDR3 is 13 amino acids. From germline, CDR1 is KGHDR and CDR2 SFDVKD. V dropped 6 bases and J dropped 8 bases, with 13 bases sitting between them. The CDR3 DNA follows: TGTGCCACCAGTTCCCCGGGGTACTATGAGCAGTTCTTC. Its translation is CATSSPGYYEQFF.

This clonotype showed up many times. The chain links TRBV20-1 to TRBJ2-5, with D unclear. Germline V gives CDR1 DFQATT, CDR2 SNEGSKA (reference sequence). The CDR3 contains 13 residues. Trimming left V 4 bases short and J 0 bases short, with 9 bases between. For the CDR3, the DNA is TGCAGTGCTATACTTAGGTACCAAGAGACCCAGTACTTC. Protein: CSAILRYQETQYF.

This clonotype appeared many times. This chain uses TRBV10-3 with TRBJ2-7, with 10 bases lining up with TRBD1. Per the germline V gene, CDR1 is ENHRY and CDR2 is SYGVKD. V shed 3 bases and J 0 bases; nucleotides not matched to a gene: 11. The CDR3 loop spans 18 amino acids. CDR3 protein: CAISETTGGSVGSYEQYF. For the CDR3, the DNA is TGTGCCATCAGTGAAACGACAGGGGGCTCGGTGGGCTCCTACGAGCAGTACTTC.

This clonotype was seen at least ten times. The chain joins TRBV28 to TRBJ1-6; D remains ambiguous. V was clipped by 10 bases and J by 0 bases, with 19 bases between them. Germline V gene data show CDR1 as MDHEN and CDR2 as SYDVKM. The CDR3 is 17 amino acids. CDR3 amino acids: CATLGGLFSSYNSPLHF. The DNA for the CDR3 is TGTGCCACACTAGGAGGCCTTTTTAGCTCCTATAATTCACCCCTCCACTTT. The full variable domain, with the rest looked up from reference TRBV28 and TRBJ1-6, is DVKVTQSSRYLVKRTGEKVFLECVQDMDHENMFWYRQDPGLGLRLIYFSYDVKMKEKGDIPEGYSVSREKKERFSLILESASTNQTSMYLCATLGGLFSSYNSPLHFGNGTRLTVT.

This clonotype was counted ten times or more. V is TRBV30 and J is TRBJ2-1; 8 bases are shared with TRBD2. The CDR3 totals 15 residues. Trimming took 2 bases from V and 6 from J; bases not matched to a gene: 9. In germline, CDR1 is GTSNPN, CDR2 SVGIG (reference sequence). The DNA of the CDR3 is TGTGCCTGGAGTCCGATCGGACTAGCTATCAATGAGCAGTTCTTC. It translates to CAWSPIGLAINEQFF. The whole variable domain, filled in from reference TRBV30 and TRBJ2-1, reads SQTIHQWPATLVQPVGSPLSLECTVEGTSNPNLYWYRQAAGRGLQLLFYSVGIGQISSEVPQNLSASRPQDRQFILSSKKLLLSDSGFYLCAWSPIGLAINEQFFGPGTRLTVL.

Ten or more counts support this clonotype. The V call is TRBV2, the J call TRBJ2-3; D is perhaps TRBD1 (6 bases). Between the trimmed V and J ends, which lost 6 bases and 2 bases, there was a span of 18 bases. Germline loops: CDR1 SNHLY, CDR2 FYNNEI. This CDR3 spans 16 amino acids. The CDR3 nucleotides are TGTGCCAGCAGGGATGCGAGGGGGAGTGCCACAGATACGCAGTATTTT. Its translation: CASRDARGSATDTQYF. The full variable domain, its missing parts supplied by reference TRBV2 and TRBJ2-3, is EPEVTQTPSHQVTQMGQEVILRCVPISNHLYFYWYRQILGQKVEFLVSFYNNEISEKSEIFDDQFSVERPDGSNFTLKIRSTKLEDSAMYFCASRDARGSATDTQYFGPGTRLTVL.

This clonotype showed up many times. The gene calls are TRBV2 and TRBJ2-1; D may be TRBD2 (6 bases). CDR1 is SNHLY and CDR2 is FYNNEI in the germline V gene. V lost 6 bases to trimming and J lost 9 bases, with 18 bases between them. The CDR3 loop spans 14 amino acids. This CDR3 reads CASRPGLFSTEQFF. In nucleotides, the CDR3 is TGTGCCAGCAGGCCGGGACTCTTCTCTACTGAGCAGTTCTTC.

This clonotype was counted ten times or more. V and J are TRBV6-1 and TRBJ1-3; no definite D call. V was trimmed by 6 bases and J by 1 base, leaving 16 bases between them. The CDR3 length is 16 residues. Germline V gene sequence: CDR1 MNHNS, CDR2 SASEGT. This CDR3 reads CASRPTRESSGNTIYF. DNA of the CDR3: TGTGCCAGCAGACCAACAAGGGAGTCTTCTGGAAACACCATATATTTT.

This clonotype was recorded many times. The chain links TRBV28 to TRBJ2-3; 7 bases map to TRBD2. Unmatched junction bases numbered 6, after V lost 3 bases and J lost 3 bases. CDR1 and CDR2 (germline): MDHEN, SYDVKM. The CDR3 has 15 amino acids. As DNA, the CDR3 is TGTGCCAGCAGTTTCCGGGACTATAGGACAGATACGCAGTATTTT. This sequence encodes CASSFRDYRTDTQYF.

Ten or more counts support this clonotype. The chain recombines TRBV20-1 with TRBJ2-1; TRBD2 agrees at 7 bases. The CDR3 contains 16 residues. The ends lost 3 bases at V and 2 bases at J; junction bases unmatched: 10. Per the germline V gene, CDR1 is DFQATT and CDR2 is SNEGSKA (reference sequence). CDR3 region: CSASRDYPRAYNEQFF. CDR3 DNA: TGCAGTGCTAGCCGGGACTACCCTCGCGCCTACAATGAGCAGTTCTTC.

This clonotype was recorded many times. The gene calls are TRBV27 and TRBJ1-6, with a weak D call TRBD1 (5 bases). This CDR3 has 14 amino acids. The V end lost 3 bases, the J end lost 7 bases, and 10 bases lay between the germline ends. Germline lookup yields CDR1 MNHEY and CDR2 SMNVEV (reference sequence). CDR3 in DNA: TGTGCCAGCAGTTTTAGGGGCTACAATTCACCCCTCCACTTT. Encoded protein: CASSFRGYNSPLHF.

This clonotype was observed many times. This chain connects TRBV12-3 or TRBV12-4 to TRBJ2-2; the D is unclear. This CDR3 is built from 15 residues. Trimming cost V 6 bases and J 4 bases, with 15 bases left between them. The CDR3 nucleotides are TGTGCCAGCAGCCTTTATGTGGGGATCACCGGGGAGCTGTTTTTT. Protein sequence: CASSLYVGITGELFF.

This clonotype was seen more than once but under ten times. The rearrangement links TRBV5-6 to TRBJ1-3; D is unresolved. Germline V gene lookup returns CDR1 SGHDT and CDR2 YYEEEE. The CDR3 length is 17 residues. With 0 bases removed from V and 0 bases from J, the gap between germline ends came to 13 bases. CDR3 DNA sequence: TGTGCCAGCAGCTTGGCGGTAGCCCCGGTCTCTGGAAACACCATATATTTT. This codes for CASSLAVAPVSGNTIYF.

This clonotype was seen a few times. This could be a read error, since a much larger clone is one nucleotide away. This sequence joins TRBV5-1 and TRBJ2-1; a weak D match, TRBD2 (6 bases). The CDR3 totals 13 residues. The V end lost 10 bases, the J end lost 8 bases, and 19 bases lay between the germline ends. From germline, CDR1 is SGHRS and CDR2 YFSETQ. The CDR3 protein is CAGKEGVGDEQFF. In DNA form, the CDR3 reads TGCGCCGGCAAGGAGGGAGTGGGGGATGAGCAGTTCTTC.